The 20 T cell receptor beta chains below all came from one sample that was sequenced in a study of early T cells in non-severe SARS-CoV-2 infection. MiXCR, applied by TCRdb to the 5' RACE reads, yields one record per CDR3 protein. The sample lists 75,000 to 100,000 distinct CDR3 sequences, around an eighth occurring once. Sequencing was performed on whole blood. The receptors here all came from an adult who was a healthcare worker with PCR-confirmed SARS-CoV-2 infection or an uninfected control (not recorded which).

The J gene is TRBJ2-1, the V gene TRBV5-1, with D possibly being TRBD2 (5 bases). Per the germline V gene, CDR1 is SGHRS and CDR2 is YFSETQ. The V end was cut by 4 bases, the J end by 0 bases, with 11 bases between. The CDR3 extends over 15 amino acids. This CDR3 is CASSQLGSSYNEQFF. DNA of the CDR3: TGCGCCAGCAGCCAACTAGGGAGCTCCTACAATGAGCAGTTCTTC.

The V and J genes are TRBV19 and TRBJ1-3; D ambiguous. CDR3 length equals 13 residues. CDR1 LNHDA and CDR2 SQIVND come from the germline V gene (reference sequence). V lost 7 bases and J lost 0, with 7 bases in between. DNA for the CDR3: TGTGCCAGTACAACGGTCTCTGGAAACACCATATATTTT. Its translation is CASTTVSGNTIYF.

This clonotype was picked up a small number of times. This chain joins TRBV5-4 and TRBJ2-3; TRBD2 matches 13 bases. J gave up 7 bases and V 4 bases, and 3 bases lay outside the gene matches. The CDR3 covers 14 residues. Germline V CDR1 and CDR2: SGHNT, YYREEE (reference sequence). The CDR3 DNA sequence: TGTGCCAGCAGCCGGGGACTAGCGGGAAATACGCAGTATTTT. Translating gives CASSRGLAGNTQYF.

This clonotype was detected a few times. V and J are TRBV2 and TRBJ1-2; 10 bases match TRBD1. The CDR3 covers 14 residues. Germline CDR1 reads SNHLY; CDR2 reads FYNNEI. V gave up 8 bases and J gave up 5 bases; unmatched junction bases: 8. CDR3 sequence (DNA): TGTGCCAGCCGGACAGGGGGGGTTCCTTATGGCTACACCTTC. Amino acids: CASRTGGVPYGYTF.

This clonotype turned up a few times. The genes are TRBV5-6 and TRBJ2-2; no definite D call. Trimming stripped 2 bases from V and 6 bases from J, with 8 bases between. Germline V CDR1 and CDR2: SGHDT, YYEEEE. This CDR3 is 13 amino acids long. CDR3 DNA: TGTGCCAGCAGCTTCTTGGCGTCCGGGGAGCTGTTTTTT. Protein product: CASSFLASGELFF.

This clonotype was counted many times. The rearrangement links TRBV5-8 to TRBJ2-1; 13 bases line up with TRBD2. The J segment lost 2 bases and the V segment lost 2 bases, leaving 1 base of the junction unmatched. CDR3 size: 16 residues. CDR1 SGHTS and CDR2 YDEGEE come from the germline V gene. The DNA for the CDR3 is TGTGCCAGCAGCTTAACTAGCGGGAGGGCCTACAATGAGCAGTTCTTC. Its translation: CASSLTSGRAYNEQFF.

This clonotype has more than one count but fewer than ten. This sequence joins TRBV11-2 and TRBJ2-1; tentatively, D is TRBD2 (5 bases). The germline CDR1 and CDR2 sequences are SGHAT and FQNNGV. V shed 7 bases and J shed 8 bases, with 15 bases lying between them. The CDR3 consists of 13 residues. For the CDR3, the DNA is TGTGCCAGCAACGAGGGTGTGTGGCATGAGCAGTTCTTC. Encoded protein: CASNEGVWHEQFF.

This clonotype showed up many times. V usage is TRBV5-1 and J usage is TRBJ2-3, with D unresolved. The CDR3 has 11 amino acids. The ends were cut back, 6 bases at V and 6 bases at J, with 8 bases in the middle. Germline V lookup: CDR1 SGHRS, CDR2 YFSETQ. CDR3 residues: CASTLGDTQYF. The CDR3 DNA reads TGCGCCAGCACATTGGGGGATACGCAGTATTTT.

V gene TRBV2 combines with J gene TRBJ2-6; D gene uncertain. Germline V gene sequence: CDR1 SNHLY, CDR2 FYNNEI. The germline V and J ends were trimmed by 6 bases and 0 bases, with 6 bases remaining between them. CDR3 length: 14 amino acids. The CDR3 DNA follows: TGTGCCAGCAGAGTACCCTCTGGGGCCAACGTCCTGACTTTC. It codes for CASRVPSGANVLTF.

This clonotype was seen at least ten times. This chain links TRBV7-3 with TRBJ2-1, with 11 bases that match TRBD2. Germline-derived CDR1 and CDR2 are SGHTA and FQGTGA. The J segment lost 12 bases and the V segment lost 0 bases, leaving 7 bases of the junction unmatched. This CDR3 comprises 15 residues. The CDR3 is CASSLTSGTSGMQFF. The CDR3 DNA reads TGTGCCAGCAGCTTAACCTCCGGGACTAGCGGAATGCAGTTCTTC.

This clonotype was counted only a few times. The chain carries TRBV7-8 and TRBJ1-5; D uncertain. From germline, CDR1 is SGHVS and CDR2 FQNEAQ. The CDR3 is made up of 12 amino acids. The V end lost 1 base, the J end lost 9 bases, and 7 bases lay between the germline ends. CDR3 protein: CASSLDQRPQHF. CDR3 coding DNA: TGTGCCAGCAGCTTAGACCAGCGGCCCCAGCATTTT.

In its sample, this clonotype was seen a few times. The junction does not match germline at one end; this may be a read error. The chain carries TRBV2 and TRBJ2-3; 11 bases fit TRBD2. CDR3 size: 17 residues. Germline V gene lookup returns CDR1 SNHLY and CDR2 FYNNEI. The CDR3 reads CASSEDRLAGSTDTQYF. The CDR3 region has the DNA TGCGCCAGCAGTGAAGATCGACTAGCGGGATCCACAGATACGCAGTATTTT. Full variable domain (outside the CDR3, taken from reference TRBV2 and TRBJ2-3): EPEVTQTPSHQVTQMGQEVILRCVPISNHLYFYWYRQILGQKVEFLVSFYNNEISEKSEIFDDQFSVERPDGSNFTLKIRSTKLEDSAMYFCASSEDRLAGSTDTQYFGPGTRLTVL.

V usage is TRBV7-6 and J usage is TRBJ1-3, with 8 bases lining up with TRBD1. Per the germline V gene, CDR1 is SGHVS and CDR2 is FNYEAQ. This CDR3 has 16 residues. V dropped 6 bases and J dropped 1; count of bases not matched to a gene: 8. CDR3 in DNA: TGTGCCAGCAGGTCCGGGACAGGAGGTTCTGGAAACACCATATATTTT. Its translation: CASRSGTGGSGNTIYF.

This clonotype was found a few times. This chain joins TRBV5-1 and TRBJ2-3, with 8 nucleotides matching TRBD1. Germline CDR1 and CDR2: SGHRS and YFSETQ. The CDR3 runs 14 residues. V lost 1 base to trimming and J lost 4 bases; unmatched junction nucleotides: 2. The DNA of the CDR3 is TGCGCCAGCAGCTTGACAGGGGGATCAGATACGCAGTATTTT. Protein product: CASSLTGGSDTQYF.

The table lists this clonotype with a few counts. The V call is TRBV7-6, the J call TRBJ2-1, with D uncertain. Germline-derived CDR1 and CDR2 are SGHVS and FNYEAQ. V lost 2 bases to trimming and J lost 6 bases, with 8 bases between them. This CDR3 is built from 13 residues. CDR3: CASSLSLPNEQFF. DNA of the CDR3: TGTGCCAGCAGCTTAAGTCTCCCCAATGAGCAGTTCTTC.

This clonotype was recorded many times. The CDR3 here is CASKRAYEQYF. CDR3 nucleotides: TGTGCCAGCAAGCGGGCCTACGAGCAGTACTTC. The chain combines TRBV28 with TRBJ2-7; TRBD2 is a possible D gene (6 bases). The V gene's germline CDR1 is MDHEN and CDR2 SYDVKM. The CDR3 runs 11 residues. The V gene lost 7 bases and the J gene lost 2 bases, with 6 bases spanning the gap.

The chain uses TRBV30 and TRBJ1-5; D gene uncertain. The germline V gene encodes CDR1 GTSNPN and CDR2 SVGIG (reference sequence). Trimming removed 4 bases from V and 2 bases from J, with 6 bases in between. This CDR3 is built from 12 residues. CDR3: CAWKDGNQPQHF. As DNA, the CDR3 is TGTGCCTGGAAAGACGGCAATCAGCCCCAGCATTTT.

This chain links TRBV7-9 with TRBJ2-7, with a weak D call TRBD2 (5 bases). The CDR3 runs to 16 residues. Germline V gene data show CDR1 as SEHNR and CDR2 as FQNEAQ (reference sequence). The ends were cut back, 5 bases at V and 0 bases at J, with 17 bases in the middle. For the CDR3, the DNA is TGTGCCAGCAGCCCAGTCCTCAGTAGCGCCTCCTACGAGCAGTACTTC. Its translation is CASSPVLSSASYEQYF.

This chain's CDR3 is CASSPQRSGGAYEQYF. In DNA form, the CDR3 reads TGCGCCAGCAGCCCCCAGCGGTCGGGCGGTGCCTACGAGCAGTACTTC. The chain is built from TRBV5-1 and TRBJ2-7, with D perhaps matching TRBD2 (5 bases). Germline V CDR1 and CDR2: SGHRS, YFSETQ. V lost 4 bases and J lost 2, with 19 bases in between. CDR3 length equals 16 residues.

The CDR3 here is CASSLAGLSGAGELFF. The CDR3 coding sequence is TGTGCCAGCAGCTTAGCGGGCCTCTCAGGGGCCGGGGAGCTGTTTTTT. The chain couples TRBV7-9 to TRBJ2-2; maybe TRBD1 (6 bases). This CDR3 spans 16 amino acids. V was shortened by 0 bases and J by 6 bases, with 14 bases between the two germline ends. Germline V gives CDR1 SEHNR, CDR2 FQNEAQ (reference sequence). Based on the CDR3 plus reference TRBV7-9 and TRBJ2-2, the full variable domain is DTGVSQNPRHKITKRGQNVTFRCDPISEHNRLYWYRQTLGQGPEFLTYFQNEAQLEKSRLLSDRFSAERPKGSFSTLEIQRTEQGDSAMYLCASSLAGLSGAGELFFGEGSRLTVL.